One sample yielded the 31 T cell receptor beta chains listed below, sequenced in a study of response to subunit inactivated influenza vaccine. TCRdb reprocessed the RT-PCR reads with MiXCR, giving one entry per CDR3 protein. The table shows hundreds of thousands of distinct CDR3 sequences, with 25% occurring only once. The sequencing here drew on CD4+ T cells sorted from PBMCs, taken 5 days after vaccination. The source is a man aged 45 to 65 who received an inactivated influenza vaccine.

This clonotype showed up just a few times. The rearrangement joins TRBV15 to TRBJ2-7, with 10 bases lining up with TRBD1. Trimming at V came to 2 bases and at J to 2 bases, leaving 3 bases not matched to a gene. CDR3 size: 15 residues. Germline V gene sequence: CDR1 LNHNV, CDR2 YYDKDF (reference sequence). CDR3 loop: CATSRLGTGAYEQYF. For the CDR3, the DNA is TGTGCCACCAGCAGACTCGGGACAGGGGCCTACGAGCAGTACTTC.

This rearrangement joins TRBV7-3 to TRBJ2-7; possibly TRBD2 for D (5 bases). Trimming stripped 4 bases from V and 2 bases from J, with 15 bases between. CDR1 is SGHTA and CDR2 is FQGTGA in the germline V gene. This CDR3 spans 15 amino acids. In nucleotides, the CDR3 is TGTGCCAGCAGCTCCGTGGGGAGCCAGCCCTACGAGCAGTACTTC. Residues: CASSSVGSQPYEQYF.

CDR3 sequence (DNA): TGCAGTGCCAAAGCGGGTCCCAGCTCCTACGAGCAGTACTTC. Encoded protein: CSAKAGPSSYEQYF. The chain combines TRBV20-1 with TRBJ2-7, with a tentative D call TRBD2 (6 bases). Germline-derived CDR1 and CDR2 are DFQATT and SNEGSKA (reference sequence). Trimming removed 6 bases from V and 0 bases from J, with 15 bases in between. CDR3 length: 14 amino acids.

This clonotype has a handful of counts. The chain combines TRBV7-2 with TRBJ2-7, with D perhaps TRBD2 (6 bases). V was pared by 7 bases and J by 7 bases, with 20 bases between. The CDR3 totals 14 residues. Germline values: CDR1 SGHTA, CDR2 FQGNSA. CDR3 loop: CASKLTTGAGEQYF. CDR3 coding DNA: TGTGCCAGCAAGTTAACTACGGGAGCAGGGGAGCAGTACTTC.

The V gene is TRBV6-1, the J gene TRBJ2-3, with TRBD2 matching over 9 bases. CDR1 is MNHNS and CDR2 is SASEGT in the germline V gene. The CDR3 has 14 residues. J gave up 1 base and V 9 bases, and 5 bases lay outside the gene matches. The CDR3 reads CASYERGGTDTQYF. The DNA for the CDR3 is TGTGCCAGTTATGAGCGGGGGGGCACAGATACGCAGTATTTT.

This clonotype occurred many times. The chain has TRBV29-1 and TRBJ2-1, with 9 bases aligning to TRBD2. V lost 6 bases, J lost 4 bases, and 10 bases stayed unmatched. In germline, CDR1 is SQVTM, CDR2 ANQGSEA. This CDR3 is 15 amino acids long. The CDR3 sequence: CSVARGGGSYNEQFF. The CDR3 DNA is TGCAGCGTAGCACGCGGGGGGGGCTCTTACAATGAGCAGTTCTTC.

This clonotype has a handful of counts. The chain combines TRBV5-1 with TRBJ2-7; D is possibly TRBD2 (7 bases). From germline, CDR1 is SGHRS and CDR2 YFSETQ. The V gene lost 4 bases and the J gene lost 2 bases, with 16 bases spanning the gap. The length of the CDR3 is 15 residues. CDR3 in amino acids: CASSRGAGGTYEQYF. In nucleotides, the CDR3 is TGCGCCAGCAGCCGGGGGGCAGGAGGGACCTACGAGCAGTACTTC.

The genes are TRBV6-6 and TRBJ2-2, with unresolved D. Germline CDR1 is MNHNY and CDR2 is SVGAGI (reference sequence). The CDR3 runs 12 residues. V was cut by 7 bases and J by 4 bases, with 7 bases left in between. CDR3 nucleotides: TGTGCCAGCACCCGATCCACCGGGGAGCTGTTTTTT. This translates into CASTRSTGELFF.

This chain links TRBV28 with TRBJ1-1; D is undetermined. Trimming took 10 bases from V and 1 from J, leaving 7 bases between them. Per germline, CDR1 MDHEN and CDR2 SYDVKM. This CDR3 contains 11 residues. CDR3 region: CATTSNTEAFF. CDR3 in DNA: TGTGCCACAACATCGAACACTGAAGCTTTCTTT.

The rearrangement joins TRBV30 to TRBJ2-2; TRBD2 matches 12 bases. The CDR3 runs to 14 residues. The V gene's germline CDR1 is GTSNPN and CDR2 SVGIG (reference sequence). Germline trimming cut 3 bases from V and 9 bases from J; bases unmatched to any gene: 5. The CDR3 bases are TGTGCCTGGAGGACTAGCGGGAGTTCTTGGGAGCTGTTTTTT. Residues: CAWRTSGSSWELFF.

CDR3 coding DNA: TGTGCCAGCAGTCGGGGCAACCAAGAGACCCAGTACTTC. It encodes CASSRGNQETQYF. The rearrangement uses TRBV27 and TRBJ2-5; D may be TRBD1 or TRBD2 (5 bases each). The CDR3 sequence is 13 residues long. Germline CDR1 reads MNHEY; CDR2 reads SMNVEV (reference sequence). V shed 5 bases and J shed 0 bases, with 7 bases lying between them.

The chain uses TRBV9 and TRBJ1-2; TRBD1 matches at 7 bases. The CDR3 length is 15 residues. After removal of 4 bases from V and 2 bases from J, the junction contained 8 bases not matched to a gene. Germline CDR1 SGDLS, CDR2 YYNGEE. CDR3 DNA sequence: TGTGCCAGCAGCCCCTCAGGGGGTGTGAACTATGGCTACACCTTC. It specifies CASSPSGGVNYGYTF. The whole variable domain, filled in from reference TRBV9 and TRBJ1-2, reads DSGVTQTPKHLITATGQRVTLRCSPRSGDLSVYWYQQSLDQGLQFLIQYYNGEERAKGNILERFSAQQFPDLHSELNLSSLELGDSALYFCASSPSGGVNYGYTFGSGTRLTVV.

CDR3 residues: CSATGTATEAFF. CDR3 DNA: TGCAGTGCCACCGGGACAGCTACTGAAGCTTTCTTT. This sequence joins TRBV20-1 and TRBJ1-1; 7 bases fit TRBD1. Trimming took 6 bases from V and 5 from J; bases not matched to a gene: 6. Germline-derived CDR1 and CDR2 are DFQATT and SNEGSKA (reference sequence). This CDR3 contains 12 residues.

The chain uses TRBV6-5 and TRBJ1-5; no reliable D call. The CDR3 sequence is 13 residues long. V gave up 0 bases and J gave up 6 bases, with 6 bases separating them. Germline V gene data show CDR1 as MNHEY and CDR2 as SVGAGI. The CDR3 DNA follows: TGTGCCAGCAGTTACTCACTCACTCAGCCCCAGCATTTT. Translation gives CASSYSLTQPQHF.

CDR3 sequence reads: CASSYSGTRSREQYF. As DNA, the CDR3 is TGTGCCAGCAGTTACTCAGGGACTAGATCCCGCGAGCAGTACTTC. The chain couples TRBV6-5 to TRBJ2-7; 8 bases are a match to TRBD2. J lost 6 bases, V lost 0 bases, and 7 bases had no gene match. CDR3 length: 15 residues. Germline V gives CDR1 MNHEY, CDR2 SVGAGI.

The chain employs TRBV18 and TRBJ2-5; D is unclear. CDR3 length equals 15 residues. V lost 6 bases to trimming and J lost 1 base, with 15 bases between them. Germline V gives CDR1 KGHSH, CDR2 LQKENI. In nucleotides, the CDR3 is TGTGCCAGCTCCCCGACTCTGCCCGGCCAAGAGACCCAGTACTTC. This sequence encodes CASSPTLPGQETQYF. Looking up the rest from reference TRBV18 and TRBJ2-5 gives the full variable domain: NAGVMQNPRHLVRRRGQEARLRCSPMKGHSHVYWYRQLPEEGLKFMVYLQKENIIDESGMPKERFSAEFPKEGPSILRIQQVVRGDSAAYFCASSPTLPGQETQYFGPGTRLLVL.

This clonotype appeared a few times. This chain joins TRBV24-1 and TRBJ1-2; D might be TRBD1 (5 bases). The CDR3 covers 14 residues. Between the trimmed V and J ends, which lost 4 bases and 4 bases, there was a span of 12 bases. Germline V gives CDR1 KGHDR, CDR2 SFDVKD. Written as DNA, the CDR3 is TGTGCCACCAGTGACCAGGGTAGAGGCTATGGCTACACCTTC. It encodes CATSDQGRGYGYTF.

This CDR3 reads CASSWPASLTQYF. In DNA, the CDR3 is TGTGCCAGCAGCTGGCCGGCTTCTCTGACCCAGTACTTC. The V gene is TRBV7-2, the J gene TRBJ2-5; no firm D call. V was trimmed by 4 bases and J by 7 bases, leaving 13 bases between them. CDR1 SGHTA and CDR2 FQGNSA come from the germline V gene. The CDR3 totals 13 residues.

This clonotype was counted only a few times. This chain joins TRBV15 and TRBJ2-7; 8 bases agree with TRBD2. The ends lost 4 bases at V and 0 bases at J; junction bases unmatched: 5. Germline loops: CDR1 LNHNV, CDR2 YYDKDF (reference sequence). The CDR3 is 15 residues long. The CDR3 sequence is CATSKTGGGSYEQYF. In DNA, the CDR3 is TGTGCCACCAGCAAGACGGGGGGGGGCTCCTACGAGCAGTACTTC. The variable domain in full, with the rest retrieved from reference TRBV15 and TRBJ2-7, is DAMVIQNPRYQVTQFGKPVTLSCSQTLNHNVMYWYQQKSSQAPKLLFHYYDKDFNNEADTPDNFQSRRPNTSFCFLDIRSPGLGDTAMYLCATSKTGGGSYEQYFGPGTRLTVT.

The rearrangement uses TRBV11-2 and TRBJ1-1, with 7 bases fitting TRBD1. Per the germline V gene, CDR1 is SGHAT and CDR2 is FQNNGV. This CDR3 spans 14 amino acids. V lost 4 bases, J lost 4 bases, and 6 bases stayed unmatched. Written as DNA, the CDR3 is TGTGCCAGCAGCTCATTGACAGGGACCACTGAAGCTTTCTTT. This codes for CASSSLTGTTEAFF.

This clonotype was detected a few times. The chain has TRBV29-1 and TRBJ1-1; possibly TRBD1 for D (5 bases). Trimming took off 7 bases at V and 0 bases at J, with 9 bases between the two ends. The length of the CDR3 is 12 residues. CDR1 SQVTM and CDR2 ANQGSEA come from the germline V gene. CDR3 residues: CSGDVMNTEAFF. The CDR3 DNA sequence: TGCAGCGGGGACGTTATGAACACTGAAGCTTTCTTT.

V gene TRBV12-3 or TRBV12-4 combines with J gene TRBJ2-5; TRBD2 matches at 13 bases. The CDR3 is made up of 14 amino acids. V shed 6 bases, J shed 5 bases, and the junction held 3 bases outside the gene matches. The CDR3 loop is CASRPGLAGETQYF. As DNA, the CDR3 is TGTGCCAGCAGGCCGGGACTAGCGGGGGAGACCCAGTACTTC.

This clonotype was counted only a few times. This rearrangement joins TRBV20-1 to TRBJ2-7, with D possibly TRBD2 on 5 matching bases. CDR1 is DFQATT and CDR2 is SNEGSKA in the germline V gene (reference sequence). This CDR3 is 17 amino acids long. V gave up 1 base and J gave up 0 bases, with 19 bases separating them. Here the CDR3 reads CSARAPRETRYSYEQYF. CDR3 coding DNA: TGCAGTGCTAGAGCCCCTCGCGAAACTAGGTACTCCTACGAGCAGTACTTC.

This clonotype was counted only a few times. The V call is TRBV20-1, the J call TRBJ2-3, with D hard to call. The CDR3 length is 10 residues. Germline assignment: CDR1 DFQATT and CDR2 SNEGSKA (reference sequence). With 4 bases removed from V and 5 bases from J, the gap between germline ends came to 4 bases. The CDR3 nucleotides are TGCAGTGCTATTGAAGATACGCAGTATTTT. Its translation: CSAIEDTQYF.

In this sample, this clonotype turned up a few times. V is TRBV12-3 or TRBV12-4 and J is TRBJ1-2; TRBD1 might be the D (5 bases). The ends were cut back, 10 bases at V and 4 bases at J, with 16 bases in the middle. This CDR3 has 13 residues. In nucleotides, the CDR3 is TGTGCCATCCAACGGGGCAACGGCTATGGCTACACCTTC. Its protein is CAIQRGNGYGYTF.

This sequence joins TRBV20-1 and TRBJ2-3; weak D call: TRBD2 (6 bases). Trimming removed 1 base at V and 0 bases at J, with 8 bases between. Germline CDR1 and CDR2: DFQATT and SNEGSKA (reference sequence). The CDR3 totals 14 residues. This CDR3 is CSARAGASTDTQYF. In nucleotides, the CDR3 is TGCAGTGCTAGAGCGGGAGCTAGCACAGATACGCAGTATTTT.

This clonotype appeared once. V usage is TRBV10-3 and J usage is TRBJ2-7; TRBD1 aligns across 7 bases. Germline CDR1 and CDR2: ENHRY and SYGVKD. The CDR3 totals 14 residues. J lost 1 base, V lost 2 bases, and 2 bases had no gene match. CDR3: CAISEVTGSYEQYF. CDR3 coding DNA: TGTGCCATCAGTGAGGTGACAGGGTCCTACGAGCAGTACTTC.

This clonotype was counted between two and nine times. The chain joins TRBV11-2 to TRBJ2-5; the D gene could be TRBD1 or TRBD2 (5 bases each). There are 16 residues in the CDR3. Germline V gene lookup returns CDR1 SGHAT and CDR2 FQNNGV. Trimming removed 2 bases at V and 1 base at J, with 14 bases between. The CDR3 sequence is CASSLLQGGGQETQYF. The CDR3 DNA reads TGTGCCAGCAGCTTACTCCAGGGTGGGGGCCAAGAGACCCAGTACTTC. The full variable domain, with the rest looked up from reference TRBV11-2 and TRBJ2-5, is EAGVAQSPRYKIIEKRQSVAFWCNPISGHATLYWYQQILGQGPKLLIQFQNNGVVDDSQLPKDRFSAERLKGVDSTLKIQPAKLEDSAVYLCASSLLQGGGQETQYFGPGTRLLVL.

The V call is TRBV2, the J call TRBJ2-2; no firm D call. Germline V gene data show CDR1 as SNHLY and CDR2 as FYNNEI. The CDR3 totals 16 residues. V lost 6 bases, J lost 0 bases, and 14 bases lay in between. Here the CDR3 reads CASSQRRPANTGELFF. CDR3 coding DNA: TGTGCCAGCAGCCAACGACGGCCCGCGAACACCGGGGAGCTGTTTTTT.

A few counts support this clonotype. The chain is built from TRBV20-1 and TRBJ2-7, with 7 positions matching TRBD2. From germline, CDR1 is DFQATT and CDR2 SNEGSKA (reference sequence). The CDR3 has 15 residues. The junction had 14 bases not matched to a gene; V was cut back by 6 bases and J by 3 bases. The chain's CDR3 is CSAQSPRLASYEQYF. CDR3 in DNA: TGCAGTGCCCAAAGTCCGAGACTAGCAAGCTACGAGCAGTACTTC.

The J gene is TRBJ2-2, the V gene TRBV6-1; tentatively, D is TRBD2 (5 bases). Trimming took 8 bases from V and 6 from J, leaving 16 bases between them. The CDR3 is made up of 14 amino acids. In germline, CDR1 is MNHNS, CDR2 SASEGT. The CDR3 sequence is CASSLSSIPGELFF. The CDR3 DNA follows: TGTGCCAGCTCCCTTTCTAGCATCCCCGGGGAGCTGTTTTTT.